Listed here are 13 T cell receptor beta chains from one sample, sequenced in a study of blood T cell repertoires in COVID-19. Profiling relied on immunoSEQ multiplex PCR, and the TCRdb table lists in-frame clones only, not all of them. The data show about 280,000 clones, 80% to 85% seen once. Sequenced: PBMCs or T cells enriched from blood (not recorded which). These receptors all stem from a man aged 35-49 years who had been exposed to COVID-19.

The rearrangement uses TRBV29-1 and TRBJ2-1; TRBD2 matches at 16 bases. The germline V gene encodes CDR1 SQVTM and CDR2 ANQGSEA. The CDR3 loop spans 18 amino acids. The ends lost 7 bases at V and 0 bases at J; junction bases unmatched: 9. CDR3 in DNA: TGCAGCGCCCCGGGACTAGCGGGAGGGTTGAGCTCCTACAATGAGCAGTTCTTC. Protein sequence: CSAPGLAGGLSSYNEQFF.

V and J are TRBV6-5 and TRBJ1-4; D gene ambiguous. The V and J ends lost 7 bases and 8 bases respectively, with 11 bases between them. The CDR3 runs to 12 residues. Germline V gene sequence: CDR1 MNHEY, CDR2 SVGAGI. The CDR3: CASTWSGEKLFF. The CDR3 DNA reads TGTGCCAGCACTTGGTCAGGAGAAAAACTGTTTTTT.

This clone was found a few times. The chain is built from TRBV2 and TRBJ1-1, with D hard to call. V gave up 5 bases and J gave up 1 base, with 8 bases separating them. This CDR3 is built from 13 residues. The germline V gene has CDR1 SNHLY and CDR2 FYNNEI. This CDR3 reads CASSSVRNTEAFF. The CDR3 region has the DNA TGTGCCAGCAGTTCGGTAAGGAACACTGAAGCTTTCTTT.

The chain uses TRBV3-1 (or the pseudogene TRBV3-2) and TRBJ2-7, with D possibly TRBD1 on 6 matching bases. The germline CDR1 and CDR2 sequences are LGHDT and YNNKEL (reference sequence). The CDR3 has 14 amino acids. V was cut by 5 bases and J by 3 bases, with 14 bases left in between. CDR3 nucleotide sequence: TGTGCCAGCAGCTTGAGGGGGTACAACTACGAGCAGTACTTC. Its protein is CASSLRGYNYEQYF.

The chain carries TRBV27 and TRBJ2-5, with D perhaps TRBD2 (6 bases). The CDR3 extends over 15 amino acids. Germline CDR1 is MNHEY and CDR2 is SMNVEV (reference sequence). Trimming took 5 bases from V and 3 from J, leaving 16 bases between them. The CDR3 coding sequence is TGTGCCAGCAGTACCCTCCGGGAGATGGAAGAGACCCAGTACTTC. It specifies CASSTLREMEETQYF.

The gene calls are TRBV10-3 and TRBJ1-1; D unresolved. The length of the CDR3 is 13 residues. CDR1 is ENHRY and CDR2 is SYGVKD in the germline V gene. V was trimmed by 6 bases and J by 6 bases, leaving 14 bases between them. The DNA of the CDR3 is TGTGCCATCAGACCCCGGGAACAACCTGAAGCTTTCTTT. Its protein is CAIRPREQPEAFF.

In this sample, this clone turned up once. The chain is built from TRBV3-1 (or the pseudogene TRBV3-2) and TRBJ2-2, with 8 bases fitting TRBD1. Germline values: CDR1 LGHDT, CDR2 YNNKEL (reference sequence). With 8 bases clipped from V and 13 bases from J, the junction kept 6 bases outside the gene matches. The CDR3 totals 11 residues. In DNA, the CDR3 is TGTGCCAGCGGATCAGGGGGCGGGCTGTTTTTT. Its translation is CASGSGGGLFF.

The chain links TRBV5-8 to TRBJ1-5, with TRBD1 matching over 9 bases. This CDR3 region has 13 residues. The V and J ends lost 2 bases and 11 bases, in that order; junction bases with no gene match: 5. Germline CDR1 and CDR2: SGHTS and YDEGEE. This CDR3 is CASSLETGGSQHF. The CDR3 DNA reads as TGTGCCAGCAGCTTAGAAACAGGGGGCTCCCAGCATTTT.

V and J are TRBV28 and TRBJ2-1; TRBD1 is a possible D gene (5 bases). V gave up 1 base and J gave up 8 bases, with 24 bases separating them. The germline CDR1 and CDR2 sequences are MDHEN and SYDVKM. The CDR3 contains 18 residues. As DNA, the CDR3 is TGTGCCAGCAGTTTATATCACAGTCAGGGTAGGGTTGCGGATGAGCAGTTCTTC. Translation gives CASSLYHSQGRVADEQFF.

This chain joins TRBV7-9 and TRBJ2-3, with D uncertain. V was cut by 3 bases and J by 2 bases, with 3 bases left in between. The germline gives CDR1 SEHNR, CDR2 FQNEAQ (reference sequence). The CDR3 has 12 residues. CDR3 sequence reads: CASSFLTDTQYF. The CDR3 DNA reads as TGTGCCAGCAGCTTTCTCACAGATACGCAGTATTTT.

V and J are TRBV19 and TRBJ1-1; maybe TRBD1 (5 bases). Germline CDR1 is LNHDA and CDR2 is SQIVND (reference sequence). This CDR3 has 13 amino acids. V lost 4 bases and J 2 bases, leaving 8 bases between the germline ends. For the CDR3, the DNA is TGTGCCAGTAGTAGGGGGGAAAACACTGAAGCTTTCTTT. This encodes CASSRGENTEAFF.

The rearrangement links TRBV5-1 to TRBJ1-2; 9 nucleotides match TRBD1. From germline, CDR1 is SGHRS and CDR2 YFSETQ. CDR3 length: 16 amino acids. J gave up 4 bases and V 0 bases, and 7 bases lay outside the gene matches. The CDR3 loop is CASSLAPDRGTYGYTF. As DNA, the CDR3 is TGCGCCAGCAGCTTGGCCCCGGACAGGGGAACCTATGGCTACACCTTC.

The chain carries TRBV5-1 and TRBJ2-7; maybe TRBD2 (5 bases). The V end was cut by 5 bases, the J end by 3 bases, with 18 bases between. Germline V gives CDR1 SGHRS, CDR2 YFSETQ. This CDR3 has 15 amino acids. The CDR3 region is CASRLPGLGGYEQYF. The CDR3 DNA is TGCGCCAGCAGGCTCCCGGGTTTAGGAGGCTACGAGCAGTACTTC.